This passage covers 5 T cell receptor beta chains from one sample sequenced in a study of T-cell memory formation after mild COVID-19. MiXCR was run by TCRdb on the 5' RACE reads, yielding one entry per CDR3 protein. The top ten clones hold around 2% of a sample with fewer than 150,000 distinct CDR3 sequences, roughly 6% of them seen once. Sequencing used PBMCs or a T cell subset sorted from them (not recorded which). All receptors derive from an adult woman who had mild COVID-19 (a few samples of this study predate the infection). Cell type and time point are not known.

Worth noting for this clonotype: Relative to the germline gene, one junction end is altered; a read error may explain this. The V gene is TRBV4-1, the J gene TRBJ2-7; TRBD1 is a possible D gene (6 bases). CDR3 length: 16 residues. Germline assignment: CDR1 MGHRA and CDR2 YSYEKL. The CDR3 DNA follows: TGCGCCAGCAGCCAATACACGAACAGGGTCTCCTTCGAGCAGTACTTC. Its protein is CASSQYTNRVSFEQYF.

J is TRBJ2-5 and V is TRBV3-1; D is possibly TRBD2 (6 bases). Germline CDR1 and CDR2: LGHDT and YNNKEL (reference sequence). The CDR3 has 16 amino acids. V dropped 2 bases and J dropped 2 bases, with 15 bases sitting between them. The CDR3 sequence is CASSQLGYGLQETQYF. In DNA form, the CDR3 reads TGTGCCAGCAGCCAATTGGGGTACGGACTACAAGAGACCCAGTACTTC.

The V call is TRBV7-8, the J call TRBJ2-3, with 10 positions matching TRBD2. The V and J ends lost 5 bases and 1 base, in that order; junction bases with no gene match: 6. Germline CDR1 is SGHVS and CDR2 is FQNEAQ. The CDR3 has 16 amino acids. CDR3 sequence: CASSPPGTSGTDTQYF. DNA of the CDR3: TGTGCCAGCAGCCCGCCCGGGACTAGCGGCACAGATACGCAGTATTTT.

This clonotype was detected many times. The chain has TRBV7-3 and TRBJ2-2, with TRBD2 matching 8 bases. J lost 2 bases, V lost 5 bases, and 7 bases had no gene match. Germline CDR1 SGHTA, CDR2 FQGTGA. The CDR3 totals 16 residues. The CDR3 DNA follows: TGTGCCAGCAGCCCTTCGGCGGGGGGTAACACCGGGGAGCTGTTTTTT. Protein: CASSPSAGGNTGELFF.

The sample holds a few counts of this clonotype. The chain combines TRBV14 with TRBJ2-7, with D tentatively TRBD1 (5 bases). The CDR3 loop spans 13 amino acids. Germline V gene data show CDR1 as SGHDN and CDR2 as FVKESK. Trimming took 0 bases from V and 3 from J, leaving 6 bases between them. The CDR3 loop is CASSQEQGYEQYF. CDR3 sequence (DNA): TGTGCCAGCAGCCAAGAGCAGGGCTACGAGCAGTACTTC.